Listed here is a single T cell receptor (beta chain). These data are taken from a study of blood T cell repertoires in COVID-19. For the study at large: Acute and convalescent COVID-19 samples came from the United States, Italy and Spain.

Profiled with immunoSEQ multiplex PCR; TCRdb holds only in-frame clones, not every one. This repertoire shows roughly 480,000 clones, 89% found once; its top ten account for 0.9%. J lost 7 bases, V lost 1 base, and 0 bases had no gene match. Germline V CDR1 and CDR2: SGHTA, FQGTGA. This CDR3 region has 13 residues. The sequence derives from a man between 18 and 29 years old with COVID-19, enrolled during active disease. The sequenced material came from peripheral blood. V gene TRBV7-3 combines with J gene TRBJ2-1; 8 nucleotides line up with TRBD2. As DNA, the CDR3 is TGTGCCAGCAGCTTAATAGCGGGAAATGAGCAGTTCTTC. This gives the protein CASSLIAGNEQFF.